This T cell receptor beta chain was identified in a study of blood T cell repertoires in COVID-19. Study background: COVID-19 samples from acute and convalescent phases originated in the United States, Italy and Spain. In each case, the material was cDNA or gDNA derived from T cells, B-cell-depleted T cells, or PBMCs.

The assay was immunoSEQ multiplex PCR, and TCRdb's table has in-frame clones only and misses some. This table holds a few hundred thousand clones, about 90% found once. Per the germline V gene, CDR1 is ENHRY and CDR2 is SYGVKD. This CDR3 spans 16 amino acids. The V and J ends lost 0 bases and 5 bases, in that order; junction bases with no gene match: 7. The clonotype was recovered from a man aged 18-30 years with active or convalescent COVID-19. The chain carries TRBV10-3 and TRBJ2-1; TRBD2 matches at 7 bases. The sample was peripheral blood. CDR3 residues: CAISESTSGNHNEQFF. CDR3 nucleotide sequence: TGTGCCATCAGTGAGTCGACGAGCGGGAACCACAATGAGCAGTTCTTC.